This TCR beta chain was sequenced during a study of T cells in Graves' hyperthyroidism and ophthalmopathy. Study results and caveats: Model output signaled ophthalmopathy a median 6.5 months ahead of onset. Blood samples included most of the expanded thyroid clonotypes exceeding 0.001.

Concerning this clonotype: Its antigen remains unidentified.

V lost 4 bases and J lost 7, with 20 bases in between. Germline loops: CDR1 SGHTA, CDR2 FQGTGA. This CDR3 is 15 amino acids long. Patients showing uncontrolled infection, other autoimmune disease, pregnancy or lactation were ineligible. Cells are PBMCs isolated from over 7.5 ml of fresh blood. RNA transcripts were the template for amplifying TCR beta CDR3 regions. The study used the HTBI primer set for a first-round RT-PCR of the TCR CDR3. TCRdb reprocessed the multiplex PCR reads via MiXCR and lists one record per CDR3 protein. Of a few hundred thousand distinct CDR3 sequences listed, roughly 16% were seen once; the top ten hold 25% to 30%.

The gene calls are TRBV7-3 and TRBJ2-7, with TRBD1 as a possible D gene (6 bases). Sequenced: blood. The TCR sequence derives from a woman aged 30 to 39 with Graves' ophthalmopathy. The CDR3 DNA sequence: TGTGCCAGCAGCTACCAGACAGGAGTATCGGGGGAGCAGTACTTC. It is translated as CASSYQTGVSGEQYF.